Listed below are T cell receptor beta chains from one sample, sequenced in a study of shared clonotypes between healthy human individuals. TCRdb keeps only in-frame clones here, not all; method: immunoSEQ multiplex PCR. The sample contains hundreds of thousands of clones, roughly 70% of which appear only once. The sample was memory CD4+ T cells sorted from blood. The receptors derive from a woman younger than 45 in good health. Both conserved end residues are part of each CDR3. D genes are given only for firm matches. Only some rows state a clone size, as once, few, many or a class for expanded clones.

TRBJ1-4	TRBV6-1	-	-	CASSEAVFNTNEKLFF	TGTGCCAGCAGTGAAGCCGTTTTTAACACTAATGAAAAACTGTTTTTT
TRBJ2-5	TRBV28	many	-	CASRGLVGEYETQYF	TGTGCCAGCAGAGGTTTAGTGGGGGAGTACGAGACCCAGTACTTC
TRBJ2-5	TRBV28	-	TRBD2	CASRIAGIKETQYF	TGTGCCAGCAGAATAGCGGGGATTAAAGAGACCCAGTACTTC
TRBJ2-4	TRBV2	-	-	CASSETLDIPKNIQYF	TGTGCCAGCAGTGAAACCCTGGACATCCCCAAAAACATTCAGTACTTC
TRBJ1-2	TRBV7-6	-	TRBD1	CASSQRVTGGSGGYTF	TGTGCCAGCAGTCAAAGGGTGACAGGGGGAAGCGGTGGCTACACCTTC
TRBJ2-1	TRBV4-2	-	TRBD2	CASSQEGGRVYNEQFF	TGTGCCAGCAGCCAAGAGGGCGGGAGGGTATACAATGAGCAGTTCTTC
TRBJ1-2	TRBV19	-	-	CASSLGRGYGYTF	TGTGCCAGTAGTTTGGGGCGAGGCTATGGCTACACCTTC
TRBJ2-1	TRBV7-9	many	-	CASSLQGGSYNEQFF	TGTGCCAGCAGCTTACAGGGGGGCTCCTACAATGAGCAGTTCTTC
TRBJ2-1	TRBV5-4	-	TRBD2	CASSPPGLAGGLDNEQFF	TGTGCCAGCAGCCCTCCGGGACTAGCGGGAGGGCTTGACAATGAGCAGTTCTTC
TRBJ2-7	TRBV14	-	-	CASSRTEREQYF	TGTGCCAGCAGCCGGACAGAGCGCGAGCAGTACTTC
TRBJ2-3	TRBV2	-	-	CASSGSVIKSTDTQYF	TGTGCCAGCAGTGGTTCAGTGATTAAAAGCACAGATACGCAGTATTTT
TRBJ2-3	TRBV11-3	-	TRBD2	CASSFGTSGSGTDTQYF	TGTGCCAGCAGCTTTGGGACTAGCGGGAGCGGCACAGATACGCAGTATTTT
TRBJ2-1	TRBV25-1	few	TRBD2	CASSWSGSRNEQFF	TGTGCCAGCAGTTGGAGCGGGAGTCGTAATGAGCAGTTCTTC
TRBJ2-2	TRBV5-1	few	-	CASSLVGRRTGELFF	TGCGCCAGCAGCTTGGTGGGTAGGAGGACCGGGGAGCTGTTTTTT
TRBJ2-2	TRBV5-4	-	TRBD2	CASSSSSGSLPGELFF	TGTGCCAGCAGCTCCTCTAGCGGGAGTCTCCCCGGGGAGCTGTTTTTT
TRBJ1-4	TRBV2	-	-	CASSEAGYLSTNEKLFF	TGTGCCAGCAGTGAGGCAGGGTATCTATCAACTAATGAAAAACTGTTTTTT
TRBJ2-1	TRBV14	-	-	CASSRGGEPYNEQFF	TGTGCCAGCAGCCGTGGAGGGGAGCCCTACAATGAGCAGTTCTTC
TRBJ2-2	TRBV28	-	-	CASSLIDPNTGELFF	TGTGCCAGCAGTTTAATCGACCCGAACACCGGGGAGCTGTTTTTT
TRBJ2-7	TRBV11-2	-	-	CASSSAGTLISEQYF	TGTGCCAGCAGCTCAGCCGGGACCCTGATTAGCGAGCAGTACTTC
TRBJ2-5	TRBV28	-	-	CASSLLEGAQQETQYF	TGTGCCAGCAGTTTACTCGAGGGAGCACAACAAGAGACCCAGTACTTC
TRBJ2-2	TRBV19	-	TRBD2	CASSSRTSFTGELFF	TGTGCCAGTAGTTCTCGGACTAGCTTCACCGGGGAGCTGTTTTTT
TRBJ2-7	TRBV18	once	TRBD1	CASSPRGQGDGEQYF	TGTGCCAGCTCACCCCGGGGACAGGGGGATGGCGAGCAGTACTTC